The sequence of this TCR beta chain was determined in a study of T cells in Graves' hyperthyroidism and ophthalmopathy. Turning to this clonotype: One end of the junction does not line up with germline, which may come from a read error.

Graves' hyperthyroidism was deemed stable given no ophthalmopathy progression within 18 months. Researchers barred patients who had uncontrolled infection, other autoimmune disease, pregnancy or lactation. Looked up from germline, CDR1 is SGHTA and CDR2 is FQGTGA. This CDR3 is 15 amino acids long. Researchers amplified the TCR beta CDR3 regions from RNA transcripts. First-round RT-PCR with HTBI primers amplified the TCR CDR3 region. TCRdb called the multiplex PCR reads again in MiXCR, with one record for every CDR3 protein. Among 300,000 to 400,000 distinct CDR3 sequences listed, 15% to 20% were seen once.

The sequencing sample was made of blood. The source is a woman aged 50 to 60 with Graves' hyperthyroidism. The rearrangement links TRBV7-3 to TRBJ2-5, with 11 nucleotides matching TRBD2. The CDR3 DNA reads TGCGCCAGCAGCACCCTAGCGGGGGGCCAAGAGACCCAGTACTTC. Translated: CASSTLAGGQETQYF.